The clone carrying this T cell receptor (beta chain) was picked up many times. The V gene's germline CDR1 is LGHNA and CDR2 YNFKEQ. With 1 base clipped from V and 4 bases from J, the junction kept 7 bases outside the gene matches. The CDR3 covers 16 residues. Multiplex PCR, run in two rounds, amplified TCR beta CDR3 from genomic DNA. Each TRBV and TRBJ gene had its own primer in the first PCR round. TCRdb re-called the multiplex PCR reads with MiXCR, one entry per CDR3 protein. The sample has roughly 15,000 distinct CDR3 sequences, about 18% seen once. These data are taken from a study of prognosis after radiotherapy for stage I lung cancer.

The origin of this receptor is a donor aged 50 or older with non-small cell lung cancer. This rearrangement joins TRBV4-2 to TRBJ1-5, with 7 bases matching TRBD1. The sample in question was PBMCs, obtained before or after stereotactic body radiation therapy (not recorded which). CDR3 nucleotide sequence: TGTGCCAGCAGCCAAGCAAACAGGGGTCAAAATCAGCCCCAGCATTTT. Residues: CASSQANRGQNQPQHF.